These T cell receptor beta chains were read from a single sample in a study of somatic mutations in cytotoxic T cells in rheumatoid arthritis. Measured with immunoSEQ multiplex PCR; TCRdb has only the in-frame clones, and not every one. Of about 3,700 clones listed, approximately 74% are singletons. The sample consisted of CD8+ T cells sorted from blood. These receptors all come from an adult with rheumatoid arthritis. Both conserved end residues are part of each CDR3. The order of the fields is CDR3 protein, clone size, V gene, J gene. Not all rows give a size; the values are once, few, many and, for expanded clones, a class.

CDR3: CASSEVSGSTDTQYF
size: NA
V: TRBV6-4
J: TRBJ2-3

CDR3: CASSVEDGGGTDTQYF
size: NA
V: TRBV9
J: TRBJ2-3

CDR3: CASSDPSGRALNEQFF
size: NA
V: TRBV6-1
J: TRBJ2-1

CDR3: CASSARPYNEQFF
size: NA
V: TRBV27
J: TRBJ2-1

CDR3: CASSLGLGNEQFF
size: NA
V: TRBV11-3
J: TRBJ2-1

CDR3: CASSQHYPGQGSYEQYF
size: NA
V: TRBV4-3
J: TRBJ2-7

CDR3: CATYDRGNEQFF
size: NA
V: TRBV6-5
J: TRBJ2-1

CDR3: CVWSVNRLDYEQYF
size: once
V: TRBV30
J: TRBJ2-7

CDR3: CAFTDTGYEQYF
size: few
V: TRBV30
J: TRBJ2-7

CDR3: CASSPQFGGLGEQYF
size: NA
V: TRBV9
J: TRBJ2-7

CDR3: CASSRTTGLGQPQHF
size: NA
V: TRBV2
J: TRBJ1-5

CDR3: CAWWRKPELVF
size: few
V: TRBV30
J: TRBJ2-7

CDR3: CASSETNRVDTEAFF
size: NA
V: TRBV6-1
J: TRBJ1-1

CDR3: CASSQVSQVRFNTEAFF
size: NA
V: TRBV4-1
J: TRBJ1-1

CDR3: CASRLGQGSYEQYF
size: NA
V: TRBV19
J: TRBJ2-7

CDR3: CASSLGRARTDTQYF
size: NA
V: TRBV5-1
J: TRBJ2-3

CDR3: CASSEHDGTGGYEQYF
size: few
V: TRBV6-1
J: TRBJ2-7

CDR3: CASSQTGELFF
size: NA
V: TRBV14
J: TRBJ2-2

CDR3: CASRLDSSGQPQHF
size: NA
V: TRBV5-1
J: TRBJ1-5

CDR3: CASSQVPGGGWDTQYF
size: once
V: TRBV4-1
J: TRBJ2-3